One and the same sample provided the 10 T cell receptor beta chains below, sequenced in a study of cytomegalovirus exposure and HLA in healthy donors. Primers included in the PCR were 60 Vbeta and 13 Jbeta primers. Here immunoSEQ multiplex PCR was the method, and the copy in TCRdb shows in-frame clones only, minus some. The table has 150,000 to 200,000 clones, around four fifths seen once. The source material was PBMCs. These receptors all come from a man in his late teens or twenties in good health and CMV-seropositive.

The gene calls are TRBV20-1 and TRBJ2-1, with D unresolved. The CDR3 loop spans 10 amino acids. V lost 8 bases to trimming and J lost 7 bases, with 9 bases between them. Germline V lookup: CDR1 DFQATT, CDR2 SNEGSKA (reference sequence). The CDR3 protein is CSLRGNEQFF. The DNA of the CDR3 is TGCAGTCTTCGCGGTAATGAGCAGTTCTTC.

V usage is TRBV5-6 and J usage is TRBJ2-7; 9 bases match TRBD2. CDR3 length: 14 amino acids. The V gene's germline CDR1 is SGHDT and CDR2 YYEEEE. The junction had 2 bases not matched to a gene; V was cut back by 2 bases and J by 2 bases. CDR3 in DNA: TGTGCCAGCAGCTTCGCGGGGGGGACCTACGAGCAGTACTTC. It encodes CASSFAGGTYEQYF. The full variable domain, rest sourced from reference TRBV5-6 and TRBJ2-7, is DAGVTQSPTHLIKTRGQQVTLRCSPKSGHDTVSWYQQALGQGPQFIFQYYEEEERQRGNFPDRFSGHQFPNYSSELNVNALLLGDSALYLCASSFAGGTYEQYFGPGTRLTVT.

This clone came up a few times. The CDR3 DNA sequence: TGCGCCAGCAGCTTGACAGCCGCAACGTACGAGCAGTACTTC. It encodes CASSLTAATYEQYF. The J gene is TRBJ2-7, the V gene TRBV5-1; D remains ambiguous. The V end lost 1 base, the J end lost 4 bases, and 12 bases lay between the germline ends. The germline CDR1 and CDR2 sequences are SGHRS and YFSETQ. The CDR3 is 14 amino acids.

This chain links TRBV5-4 with TRBJ2-7; the match to TRBD2 covers 8 bases. This CDR3 is built from 15 residues. CDR1 is SGHNT, CDR2 YYREEE, per germline (reference sequence). J was trimmed by 1 base and V by 2 bases; bases with no gene match: 5. CDR3 DNA sequence: TGTGCCAGCAGCTTTACCGGGACTAGGTCCTACGAGCAGTACTTC. Protein product: CASSFTGTRSYEQYF.

This clone was observed a few times. The V call is TRBV14, the J call TRBJ1-5, with D maybe TRBD1 (5 bases). Germline V gene lookup returns CDR1 SGHDN and CDR2 FVKESK. Trimming pared 9 bases from V and 7 bases from J, leaving 22 bases between. The length of the CDR3 is 15 residues. CDR3 protein: CASPNLRGPKQPQHF. CDR3 coding DNA: TGTGCCAGTCCTAACCTTAGGGGCCCCAAACAGCCCCAGCATTTT.

This rearrangement joins TRBV10-3 to TRBJ2-1, with 8 bases lining up with TRBD2. This CDR3 is 17 amino acids long. V was pared by 0 bases and J by 6 bases, with 10 bases of the junction left unmatched. Germline assignment: CDR1 ENHRY and CDR2 SYGVKD. The chain's CDR3 is CAISESPGLGSLNEQFF. In DNA form, the CDR3 reads TGTGCCATCAGTGAGTCCCCGGGACTAGGATCCCTCAATGAGCAGTTCTTC.

V and J are TRBV18 and TRBJ1-1; TRBD1 matches 10 bases. Germline loops: CDR1 KGHSH, CDR2 LQKENI. V shed 1 base and J 3 bases; nucleotides not matched to a gene: 5. This CDR3 region has 16 residues. In DNA, the CDR3 is TGTGCCAGCTCACCACTCTTAGGACAGGGGGACACTGAAGCTTTCTTT. This translates into CASSPLLGQGDTEAFF.

This clone was seen a single time. The V gene is TRBV5-5, the J gene TRBJ2-7; possibly TRBD2 for D (6 bases). The length of the CDR3 is 14 residues. CDR1 and CDR2 from the germline V gene are SGHKS and YYEKEE (reference sequence). Trimming took 4 bases from V and 6 from J, leaving 17 bases between them. CDR3 loop: CASSQLAGRSEQYF. The DNA for the CDR3 is TGTGCCAGCAGCCAACTGGCGGGGCGCTCCGAGCAGTACTTC.

V gene TRBV27 combines with J gene TRBJ2-7, with D perhaps TRBD1 (5 bases). CDR1 is MNHEY and CDR2 is SMNVEV in the germline V gene (reference sequence). With 5 bases removed from V and 4 bases from J, the gap between germline ends came to 15 bases. The CDR3 is 14 residues long. The DNA for the CDR3 is TGTGCCAGCAGTCCCTCACCCGACAGTTACGAGCAGTACTTC. Its translation is CASSPSPDSYEQYF.

The gene calls are TRBV27 and TRBJ2-1; 8 positions agree with TRBD1. The CDR3 is 16 amino acids. V shed 5 bases, J shed 8 bases, and the junction held 14 bases outside the gene matches. The germline V gene encodes CDR1 MNHEY and CDR2 SMNVEV (reference sequence). CDR3 region: CASSPISPGQVYEQFF. The DNA for the CDR3 is TGTGCCAGCAGTCCTATTAGCCCGGGACAGGTCTATGAGCAGTTCTTC.